This T cell receptor (beta chain) was found in a study of immune evolution from preneoplasia to lung adenocarcinoma. This CDR3 region has 14 residues. V lost 3 bases to trimming and J lost 8 bases, with 16 bases between them. CDR1 and CDR2 (germline): SGHTA, FQGNSA. Overall study findings and caveats: Later-stage lesions seemingly showed higher T cell density and diversity than normal lung.

Clones were read by immunoSEQ multiplex PCR, and TCRdb kept only the in-frame ones, dropping some. Of about 4,000 clones detected, about 75% appear once; the ten largest clones hold over 9%. As for this clone: Its cognate antigen is unknown.

Each case's diagnosis was confirmed by two pathologists on H&E. After pathologic assessment, macro-dissection selected premalignant or tumor cells for extraction. This receptor was taken from a person between 65 and 79 years old with lung adenocarcinoma. J is TRBJ1-2 and V is TRBV7-2; D call uncertain. Sequenced material: FFPE minimally invasive lung adenocarcinoma tissue. In nucleotides, the CDR3 is TGTGCCAGCAGCTTGTACGGCAGCCTGGGAGGCTACACCTTC. Translated, it gives CASSLYGSLGGYTF.